This paragraph reports one T cell receptor beta chain. The antigen remains unidentified. Specified treatment: over 15 received Ad26.COV2.S at low or high dose, single or two shots; roughly five received placebo; per-sample allocation not given. Sampling happened 63 days after the first vaccine or placebo injection. This adult donor, from Boston, was 18-55 years old. Per germline, CDR1 SQVTM and CDR2 ANQGSEA. CDR3 length equals 12 residues. Trimming pared 4 bases from V and 2 bases from J, leaving 8 bases between. The sample belongs to a study of Ad26.COV2.S vaccination and SARS-CoV-2 variants. Study background: Each vaccinee took Ad26.COV2.S intramuscularly, once or twice 56 days apart.

Profiled with immunoSEQ multiplex PCR; TCRdb holds only in-frame clones, not every one. The sample records hundreds of thousands of clones, around 92% being singletons. The study's findings and limits: Total T cell responses, in the TCR breadth and depth analyses, may have been underestimated. Individuals receiving vaccine had higher spike-specific TCR breadth than placebo recipients did.

The TCR comes from a person between 18 and 60 years old who received the Ad26.COV2.S COVID-19 vaccine or a placebo. The sample consisted of peripheral blood, taken in a trial of Ad26.COV2.S vaccine versus placebo. The gene calls are TRBV29-1 and TRBJ1-2, with a possible D match to TRBD1 (5 bases). The DNA for the CDR3 is TGCAGCGTTGCCAGGGTGAACTATGGCTACACCTTC. This sequence encodes CSVARVNYGYTF. Full variable domain (remainder filled in from reference TRBV29-1 and TRBJ1-2): SAVISQKPSRDICQRGTSLTIQCQVDSQVTMMFWYRQQPGQSLTLIATANQGSEATYESGFVIDKFPISRPNLTFSTLTVSNMSPEDSSIYLCSVARVNYGYTFGSGTRLTVV.